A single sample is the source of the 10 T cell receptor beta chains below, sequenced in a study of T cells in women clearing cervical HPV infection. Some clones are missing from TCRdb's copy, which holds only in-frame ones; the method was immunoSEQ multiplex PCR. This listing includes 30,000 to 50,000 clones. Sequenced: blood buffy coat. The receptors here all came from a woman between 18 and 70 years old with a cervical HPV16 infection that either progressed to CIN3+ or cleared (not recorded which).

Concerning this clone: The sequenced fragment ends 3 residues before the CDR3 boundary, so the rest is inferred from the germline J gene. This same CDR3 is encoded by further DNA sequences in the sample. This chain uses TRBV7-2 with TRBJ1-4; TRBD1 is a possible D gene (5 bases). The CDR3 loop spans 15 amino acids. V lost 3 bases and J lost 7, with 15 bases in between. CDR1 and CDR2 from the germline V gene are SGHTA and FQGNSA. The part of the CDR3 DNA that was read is TGTGCCAGCAGCTTCCTCGCCAGGGTGGGTGAAAAA. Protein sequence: CASSFLARVGEK. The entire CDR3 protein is CASSFLARVGEKLFF. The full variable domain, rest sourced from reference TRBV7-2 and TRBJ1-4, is GAGVSQSPSNKVTEKGKDVELRCDPISGHTALYWYRQSLGQGLEFLIYFQGNSAPDKSGLPSDRFSAERTGGSVSTLTIQRTQQEDSAVYLCASSFLARVGEKLFFGSGTQLSVL.

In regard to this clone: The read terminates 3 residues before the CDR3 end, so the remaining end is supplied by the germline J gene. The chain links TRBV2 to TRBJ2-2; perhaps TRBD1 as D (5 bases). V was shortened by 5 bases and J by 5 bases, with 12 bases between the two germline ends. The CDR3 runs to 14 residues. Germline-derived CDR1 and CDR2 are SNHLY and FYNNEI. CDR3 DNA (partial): TGTGCCAGCAGTAGTCTGGGGCGAACCGGGGAG. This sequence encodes CASSSLGRTGE. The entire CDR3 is CASSSLGRTGELFF. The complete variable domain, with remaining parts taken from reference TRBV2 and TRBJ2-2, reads EPEVTQTPSHQVTQMGQEVILRCVPISNHLYFYWYRQILGQKVEFLVSFYNNEISEKSEIFDDQFSVERPDGSNFTLKIRSTKLEDSAMYFCASSSLGRTGELFFGEGSRLTVL.

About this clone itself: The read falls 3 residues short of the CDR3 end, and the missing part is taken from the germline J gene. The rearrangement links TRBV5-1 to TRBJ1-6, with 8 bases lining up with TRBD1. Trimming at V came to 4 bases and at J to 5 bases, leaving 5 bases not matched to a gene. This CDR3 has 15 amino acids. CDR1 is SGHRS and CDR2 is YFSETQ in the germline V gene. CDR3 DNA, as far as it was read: TGCGCCAGCAGCCCAGGACAGGGCCATAATTCACCC. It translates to CASSPGQGHNSP. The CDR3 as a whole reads CASSPGQGHNSPLHF.

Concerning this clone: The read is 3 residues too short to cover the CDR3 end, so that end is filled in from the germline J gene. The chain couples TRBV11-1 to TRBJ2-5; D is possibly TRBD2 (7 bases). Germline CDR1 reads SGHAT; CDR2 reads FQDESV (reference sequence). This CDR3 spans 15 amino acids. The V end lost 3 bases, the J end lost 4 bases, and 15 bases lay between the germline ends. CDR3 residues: CASSLGGGQGETQYF. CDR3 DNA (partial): TGTGCCAGCAGCTTGGGCGGGGGCCAGGGAGAGACC.

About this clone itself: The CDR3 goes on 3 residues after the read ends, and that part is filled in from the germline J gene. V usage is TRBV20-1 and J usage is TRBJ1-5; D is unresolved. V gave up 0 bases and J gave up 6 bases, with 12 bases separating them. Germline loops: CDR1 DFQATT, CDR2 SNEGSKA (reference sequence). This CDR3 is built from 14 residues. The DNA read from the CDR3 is TGCAGTGCTAGAGATCCCACAGAGGGTCAGCCC. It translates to CSARDPTEGQP. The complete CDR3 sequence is CSARDPTEGQPQHF.

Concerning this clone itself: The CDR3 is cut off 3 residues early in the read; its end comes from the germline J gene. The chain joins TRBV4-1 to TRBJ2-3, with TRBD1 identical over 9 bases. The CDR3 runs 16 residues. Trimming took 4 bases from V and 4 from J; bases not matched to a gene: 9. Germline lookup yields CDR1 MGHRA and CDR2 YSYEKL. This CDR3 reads CASSLQGAFVADTQYF. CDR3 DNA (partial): TGCGCCAGCAGCCTACAGGGGGCTTTCGTCGCAGATACG.

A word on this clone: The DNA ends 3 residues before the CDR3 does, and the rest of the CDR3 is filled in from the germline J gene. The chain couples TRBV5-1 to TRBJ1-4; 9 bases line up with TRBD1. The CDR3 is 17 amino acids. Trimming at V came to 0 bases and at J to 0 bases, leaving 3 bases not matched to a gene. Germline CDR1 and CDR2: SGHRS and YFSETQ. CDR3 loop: CASSLGTGVSTNEKLFF. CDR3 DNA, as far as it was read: TGCGCCAGCAGCTTGGGGACAGGGGTTTCAACTAATGAAAAA.

The CDR3 sequence: CASSLNRGDIISGNTIYF. The part of the CDR3 DNA that was read is TGCGCCAGCAGCCTGAACAGGGGAGACATTATCTCTGGAAACACC. The V call is TRBV5-1, the J call TRBJ1-3, with TRBD1 matching over 7 bases. The sequenced fragment ends 3 residues before the CDR3 boundary, so the rest is inferred from the germline J gene. Germline CDR1 reads SGHRS; CDR2 reads YFSETQ. There are 18 residues in the CDR3. With V trimmed by 4 bases and J by 0 bases, 13 bases remained unmatched.

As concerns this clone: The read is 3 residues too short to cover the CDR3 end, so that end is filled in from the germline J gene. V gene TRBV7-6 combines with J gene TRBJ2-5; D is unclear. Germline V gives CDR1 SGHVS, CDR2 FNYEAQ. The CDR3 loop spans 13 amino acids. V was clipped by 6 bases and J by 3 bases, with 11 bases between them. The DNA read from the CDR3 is TGTGCCAGCAGGGTTTCGGGTGAAGAGACC. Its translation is CASRVSGEET. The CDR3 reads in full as CASRVSGEETQYF.

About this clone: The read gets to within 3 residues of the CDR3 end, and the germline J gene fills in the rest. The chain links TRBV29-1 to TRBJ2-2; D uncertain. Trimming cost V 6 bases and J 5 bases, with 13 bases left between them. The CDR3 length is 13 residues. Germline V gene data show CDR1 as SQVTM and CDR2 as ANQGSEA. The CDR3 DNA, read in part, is TGCAGCGTCTATCATTCCGGGACCGGGGAG. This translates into CSVYHSGTGE. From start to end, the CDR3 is CSVYHSGTGELFF.